This T cell receptor beta chain emerged from a study of T cell clones after liver transplantation. On the study more broadly: In this trial, immunosuppression withdrawal was attempted within 2 years of liver transplant. Post-transplant blood was tracked for graft-donor-reactive T cell clones identified in a pre-transplant mixed lymphocyte reaction. Three of eight recipients were HCV-positive; others had non-autoimmune, non-viral indications. Patients counted as tolerant after at least one year off all immunosuppression, enzymes not exceeding twice normal.

Sequenced by immunoSEQ multiplex PCR; TCRdb stores in-frame clones only, minus some. The sample has approximately 11,000 clones; around 70% are singletons. The germline V gene encodes CDR1 SGDLS and CDR2 YYNGEE. V lost 4 bases to trimming and J lost 4 bases; unmatched junction nucleotides: 3. The CDR3 length is 13 residues. The specimen was CD4+ T cells from blood, collected around 32 months after liver transplant. The source of this sequence is a human patient who received a liver transplant. Some T cells may be provided by the graft donor. The V and J genes are TRBV9 and TRBJ2-5, with TRBD1 matching 8 bases. The CDR3 here is CASSSGGAETQYF. CDR3 DNA sequence: TGTGCCAGCAGCTCAGGGGGCGCAGAGACCCAGTACTTC.